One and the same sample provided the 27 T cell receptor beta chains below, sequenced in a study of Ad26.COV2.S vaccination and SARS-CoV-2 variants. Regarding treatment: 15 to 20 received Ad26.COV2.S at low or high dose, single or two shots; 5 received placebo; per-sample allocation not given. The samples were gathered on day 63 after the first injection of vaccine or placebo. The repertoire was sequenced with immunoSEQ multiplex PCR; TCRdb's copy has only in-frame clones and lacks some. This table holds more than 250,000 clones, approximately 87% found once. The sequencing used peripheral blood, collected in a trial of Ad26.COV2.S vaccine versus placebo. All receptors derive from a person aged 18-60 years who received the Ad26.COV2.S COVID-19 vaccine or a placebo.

The DNA for the CDR3 is TGTGCCAGCAGCCGGGACAGGTTTAAGGGGTCGGCCTACGAGCAGTACTTC. Its protein is CASSRDRFKGSAYEQYF. This chain joins TRBV27 and TRBJ2-7, with 8 positions matching TRBD1. CDR1 is MNHEY and CDR2 is SMNVEV in the germline V gene (reference sequence). This CDR3 region has 17 residues. Unmatched junction bases numbered 15, after V lost 6 bases and J lost 2 bases.

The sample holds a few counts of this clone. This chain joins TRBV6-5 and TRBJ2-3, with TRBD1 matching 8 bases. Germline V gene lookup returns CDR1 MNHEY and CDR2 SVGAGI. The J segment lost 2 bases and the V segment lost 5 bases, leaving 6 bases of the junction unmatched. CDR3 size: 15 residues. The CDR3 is CASSQRDRYTDTQYF. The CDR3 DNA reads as TGTGCCAGCAGTCAAAGGGACAGGTACACAGATACGCAGTATTTT.

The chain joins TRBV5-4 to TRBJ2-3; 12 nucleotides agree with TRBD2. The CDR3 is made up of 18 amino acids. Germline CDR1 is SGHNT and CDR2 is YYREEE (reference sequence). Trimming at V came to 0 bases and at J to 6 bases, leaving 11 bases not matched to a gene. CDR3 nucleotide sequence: TGTGCCAGCAGCTTGGGGTCACTAGCGGGAGGAGTAGCGGATACGCAGTATTTT. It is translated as CASSLGSLAGGVADTQYF. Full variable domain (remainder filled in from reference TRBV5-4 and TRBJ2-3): ETGVTQSPTHLIKTRGQQVTLRCSSQSGHNTVSWYQQALGQGPQFIFQYYREEENGRGNFPPRFSGLQFPNYSSELNVNALELDDSALYLCASSLGSLAGGVADTQYFGPGTRLTVL.

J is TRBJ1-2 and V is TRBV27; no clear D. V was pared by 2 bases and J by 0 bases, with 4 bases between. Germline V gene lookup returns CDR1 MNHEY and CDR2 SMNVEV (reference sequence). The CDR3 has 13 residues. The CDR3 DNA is TGTGCCAGCAGTTTAAGTTCTAACTATGGCTACACCTTC. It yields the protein CASSLSSNYGYTF.

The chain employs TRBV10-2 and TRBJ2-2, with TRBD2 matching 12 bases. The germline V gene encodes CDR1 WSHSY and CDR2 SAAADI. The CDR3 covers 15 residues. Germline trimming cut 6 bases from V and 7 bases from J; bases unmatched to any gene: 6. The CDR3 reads CASRLAGGEFGELFF. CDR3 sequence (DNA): TGCGCCAGCAGACTAGCGGGAGGCGAATTCGGGGAGCTGTTTTTT.

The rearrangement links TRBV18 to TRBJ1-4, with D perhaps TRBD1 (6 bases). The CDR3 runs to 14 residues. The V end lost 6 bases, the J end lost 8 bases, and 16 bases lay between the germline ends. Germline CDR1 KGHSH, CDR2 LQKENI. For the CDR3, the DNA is TGTGCCAGCTCCCCCACAGGGCTCCCGGAAAAACTGTTTTTT. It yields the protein CASSPTGLPEKLFF.

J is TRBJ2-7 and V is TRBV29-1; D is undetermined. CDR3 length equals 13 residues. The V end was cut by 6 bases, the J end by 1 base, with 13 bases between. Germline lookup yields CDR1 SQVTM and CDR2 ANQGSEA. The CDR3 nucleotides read TGCAGCGTGTTATCCGGGTCTTCCTACGAGCAGTACTTC. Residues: CSVLSGSSYEQYF.

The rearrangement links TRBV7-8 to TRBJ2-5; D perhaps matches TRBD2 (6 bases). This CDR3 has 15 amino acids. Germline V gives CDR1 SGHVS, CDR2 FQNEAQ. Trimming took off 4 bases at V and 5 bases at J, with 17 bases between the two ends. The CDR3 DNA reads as TGTGCCAGCAGCTCCTTATGGGGCGGAGGGGAGACCCAGTACTTC. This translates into CASSSLWGGGETQYF. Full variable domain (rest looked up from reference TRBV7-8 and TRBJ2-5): GAGVSQSPRYKVAKRGQDVALRCDPISGHVSLFWYQQALGQGPEFLTYFQNEAQLDKSGLPSDRFFAERPEGSVSTLKIQRTQQEDSAVYLCASSSLWGGGETQYFGPGTRLLVL.

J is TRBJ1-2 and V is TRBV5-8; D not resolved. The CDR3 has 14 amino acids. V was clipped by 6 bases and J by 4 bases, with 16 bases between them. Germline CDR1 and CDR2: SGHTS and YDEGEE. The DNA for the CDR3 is TGTGCCAGCACCCGTCCCGATCCACGCTATGGCTACACCTTC. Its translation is CASTRPDPRYGYTF.

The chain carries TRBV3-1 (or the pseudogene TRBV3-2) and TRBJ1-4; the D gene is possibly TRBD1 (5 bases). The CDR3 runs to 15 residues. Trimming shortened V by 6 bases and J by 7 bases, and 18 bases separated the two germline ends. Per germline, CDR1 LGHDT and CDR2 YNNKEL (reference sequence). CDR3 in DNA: TGTGCCAGCAGTCGGAGAGGGGTCGGGCTTGAAAAACTGTTTTTT. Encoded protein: CASSRRGVGLEKLFF.

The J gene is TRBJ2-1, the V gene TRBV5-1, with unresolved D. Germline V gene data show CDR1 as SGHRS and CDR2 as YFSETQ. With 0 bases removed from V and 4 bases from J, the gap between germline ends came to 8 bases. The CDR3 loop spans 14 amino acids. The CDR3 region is CASSLAEVYNEQFF. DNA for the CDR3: TGCGCCAGCAGCTTGGCCGAAGTATACAATGAGCAGTTCTTC.

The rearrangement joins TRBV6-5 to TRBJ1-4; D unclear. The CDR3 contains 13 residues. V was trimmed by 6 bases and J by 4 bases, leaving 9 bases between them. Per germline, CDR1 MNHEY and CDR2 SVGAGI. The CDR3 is CASRRGINEKLFF. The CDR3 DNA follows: TGTGCCAGCAGACGAGGGATTAATGAAAAACTGTTTTTT.

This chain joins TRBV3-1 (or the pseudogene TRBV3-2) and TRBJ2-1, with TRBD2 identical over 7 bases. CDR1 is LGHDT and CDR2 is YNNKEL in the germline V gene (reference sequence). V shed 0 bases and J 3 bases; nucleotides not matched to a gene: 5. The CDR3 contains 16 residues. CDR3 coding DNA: TGTGCCAGCAGCCAAGATTTTAGCGGGTACTACAATGAGCAGTTCTTC. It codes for CASSQDFSGYYNEQFF.

The CDR3 loop is CASSQAVAGGTEQYF. CDR3 nucleotide sequence: TGTGCCAGCAGCCAAGCGGTAGCGGGAGGGACCGAGCAGTACTTC. J is TRBJ2-7 and V is TRBV14; 11 bases line up with TRBD2. Germline V CDR1 and CDR2: SGHDN, FVKESK. The CDR3 loop spans 15 amino acids. J was trimmed by 6 bases and V by 1 base; bases with no gene match: 5. Drawing the rest from reference TRBV14 and TRBJ2-7, the complete variable domain is EAGVTQFPSHSVIEKGQTVTLRCDPISGHDNLYWYRRVMGKEIKFLLHFVKESKQDESGMPNNRFLAERTGGTYSTLKVQPAELEDSGVYFCASSQAVAGGTEQYFGPGTRLTVT.

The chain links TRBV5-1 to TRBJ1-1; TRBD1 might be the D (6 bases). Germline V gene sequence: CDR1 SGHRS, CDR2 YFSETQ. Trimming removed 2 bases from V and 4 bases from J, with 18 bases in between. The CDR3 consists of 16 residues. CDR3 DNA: TGCGCCAGCAGCTTTAGGGCGTCAGAGGGGGGCACTGAAGCTTTCTTT. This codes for CASSFRASEGGTEAFF.

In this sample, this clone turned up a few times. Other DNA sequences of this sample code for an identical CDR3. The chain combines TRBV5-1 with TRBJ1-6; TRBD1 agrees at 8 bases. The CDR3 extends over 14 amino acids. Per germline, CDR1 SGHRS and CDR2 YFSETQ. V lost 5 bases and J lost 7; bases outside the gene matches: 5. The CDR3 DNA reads TGCGCCAGCAGTCTACAGGGGGGGAATTCACCCCTCCACTTT. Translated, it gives CASSLQGGNSPLHF.

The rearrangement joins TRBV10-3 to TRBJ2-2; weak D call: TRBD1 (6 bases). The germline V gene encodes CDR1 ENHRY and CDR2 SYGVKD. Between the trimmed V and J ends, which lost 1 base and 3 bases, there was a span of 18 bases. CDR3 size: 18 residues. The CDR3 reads CAISEFSRGSGDTGELFF. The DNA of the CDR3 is TGTGCCATCAGTGAGTTCTCCAGGGGAAGTGGCGACACCGGGGAGCTGTTTTTT.

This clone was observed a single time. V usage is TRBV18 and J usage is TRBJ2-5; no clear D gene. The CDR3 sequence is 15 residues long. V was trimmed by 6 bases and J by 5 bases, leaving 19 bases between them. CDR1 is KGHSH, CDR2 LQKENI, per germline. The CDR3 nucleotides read TGTGCCAGCTCTCCTCCGACCTTAACGGCGGAGACCCAGTACTTC. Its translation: CASSPPTLTAETQYF.

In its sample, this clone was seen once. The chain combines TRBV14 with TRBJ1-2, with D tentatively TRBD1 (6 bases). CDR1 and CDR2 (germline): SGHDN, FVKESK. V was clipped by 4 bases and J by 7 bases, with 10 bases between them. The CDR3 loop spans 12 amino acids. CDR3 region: CASSLQGGGYTF. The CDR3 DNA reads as TGTGCCAGCAGCCTACAGGGTGGTGGCTACACCTTC.

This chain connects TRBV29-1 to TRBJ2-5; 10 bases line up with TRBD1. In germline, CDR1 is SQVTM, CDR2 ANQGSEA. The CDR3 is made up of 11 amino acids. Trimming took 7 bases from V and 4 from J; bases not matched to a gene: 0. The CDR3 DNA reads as TGCAGCGGGGACAGGGGAGAGACCCAGTACTTC. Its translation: CSGDRGETQYF.

CDR3 DNA sequence: TGTGCCAGCAGTGAACTGACGGCGGACTACTACAATGAGCAGTTCTTC. This encodes CASSELTADYYNEQFF. The J gene is TRBJ2-1, the V gene TRBV6-1, with a weak D call TRBD2 (6 bases). Deletions cut 2 bases from V and 3 bases from J, with 14 bases between. Germline CDR1 MNHNS, CDR2 SASEGT. The CDR3 contains 16 residues.

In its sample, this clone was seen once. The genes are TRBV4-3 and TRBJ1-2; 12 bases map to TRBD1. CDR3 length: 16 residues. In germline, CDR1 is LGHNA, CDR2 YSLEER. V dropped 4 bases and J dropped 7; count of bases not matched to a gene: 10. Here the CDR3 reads CASSRHPGQGAGGYTF. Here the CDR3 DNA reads TGCGCCAGCAGCCGACACCCGGGACAGGGGGCTGGTGGCTACACCTTC.

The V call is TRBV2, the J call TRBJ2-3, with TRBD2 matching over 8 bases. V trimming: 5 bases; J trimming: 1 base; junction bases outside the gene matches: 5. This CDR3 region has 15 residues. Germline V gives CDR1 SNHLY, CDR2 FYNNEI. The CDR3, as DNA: TGTGCCAGCAGTCGACTAGCGTCCCGCACAGATACGCAGTATTTT. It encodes CASSRLASRTDTQYF.

DNA of the CDR3: TGTGCCAGCTCGGGACTAGCGGGAGGAAGCGTCTACAATGAGCAGTTCTTC. Its protein is CASSGLAGGSVYNEQFF. The chain carries TRBV18 and TRBJ2-1, with TRBD2 matching 15 bases. CDR3 size: 17 residues. Trimming took 6 bases from V and 3 from J; bases not matched to a gene: 6. The germline CDR1 and CDR2 sequences are KGHSH and LQKENI.

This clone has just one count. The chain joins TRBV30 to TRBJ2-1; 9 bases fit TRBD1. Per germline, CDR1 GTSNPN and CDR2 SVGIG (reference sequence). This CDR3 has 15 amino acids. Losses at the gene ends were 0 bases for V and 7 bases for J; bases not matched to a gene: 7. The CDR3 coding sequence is TGTGCCTGGAGTGTACGGGACAGGGTGGGGAATGAGCAGTTCTTC. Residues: CAWSVRDRVGNEQFF.

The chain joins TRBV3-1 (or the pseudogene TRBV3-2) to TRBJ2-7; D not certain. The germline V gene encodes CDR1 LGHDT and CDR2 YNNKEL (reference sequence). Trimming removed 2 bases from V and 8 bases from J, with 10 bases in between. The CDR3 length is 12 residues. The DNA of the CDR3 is TGTGCCAGCAGCCAAACAACAGACCAGCAGTACTTC. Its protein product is CASSQTTDQQYF.

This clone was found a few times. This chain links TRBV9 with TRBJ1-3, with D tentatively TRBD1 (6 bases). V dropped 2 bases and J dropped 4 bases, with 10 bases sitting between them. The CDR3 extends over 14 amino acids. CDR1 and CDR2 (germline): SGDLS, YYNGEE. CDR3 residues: CASSVTGSGNTIYF. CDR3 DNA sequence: TGTGCCAGCAGCGTCACAGGGTCCGGAAACACCATATATTTT.